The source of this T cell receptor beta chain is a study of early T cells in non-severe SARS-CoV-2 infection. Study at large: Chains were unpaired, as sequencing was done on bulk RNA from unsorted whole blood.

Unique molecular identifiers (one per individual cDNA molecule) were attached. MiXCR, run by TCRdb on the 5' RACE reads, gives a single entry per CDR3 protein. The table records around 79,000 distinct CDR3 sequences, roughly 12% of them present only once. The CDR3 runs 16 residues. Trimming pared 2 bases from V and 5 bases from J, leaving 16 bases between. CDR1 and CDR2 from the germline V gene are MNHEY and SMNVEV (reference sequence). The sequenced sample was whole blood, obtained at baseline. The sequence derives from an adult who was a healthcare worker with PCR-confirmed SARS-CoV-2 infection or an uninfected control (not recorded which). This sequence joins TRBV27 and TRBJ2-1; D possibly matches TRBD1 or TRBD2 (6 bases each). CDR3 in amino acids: CASSLRGGIINNEQFF. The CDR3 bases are TGTGCCAGCAGTTTACGAGGGGGGATAATCAACAATGAGCAGTTCTTC.